One T cell receptor beta chain is described in this entry. Antigen specificity is unknown. The ends were cut back, 4 bases at V and 0 bases at J, with 10 bases in the middle. Germline CDR1 is SGHTA and CDR2 is FQGNSA. This CDR3 has 15 residues. The data belong to a study of STAT5B mutations in CD4+ large granular lymphocyte leukemia. Study conclusions and caveats: TRBV06-family usage was enriched in top patient clones (8/27) versus controls (2/35). CD4-sorted patient repertoires seemed more clonal than healthy CD4+ repertoires.

The table came from immunoSEQ multiplex PCR; TCRdb's copy has only in-frame clones and leaves some out. Of approximately 32,000 clones in the sample, less than 80% were seen once. Sequenced sample: CD4+ T cells from blood buffy coats. The TCR comes from a human donor in good health. The V call is TRBV7-2, the J call TRBJ1-3, with unresolved D. Written as DNA, the CDR3 is TGTGCCAGCAGCTCTAGACGGACCTCTGGAAACACCATATATTTT. It specifies CASSSRRTSGNTIYF.